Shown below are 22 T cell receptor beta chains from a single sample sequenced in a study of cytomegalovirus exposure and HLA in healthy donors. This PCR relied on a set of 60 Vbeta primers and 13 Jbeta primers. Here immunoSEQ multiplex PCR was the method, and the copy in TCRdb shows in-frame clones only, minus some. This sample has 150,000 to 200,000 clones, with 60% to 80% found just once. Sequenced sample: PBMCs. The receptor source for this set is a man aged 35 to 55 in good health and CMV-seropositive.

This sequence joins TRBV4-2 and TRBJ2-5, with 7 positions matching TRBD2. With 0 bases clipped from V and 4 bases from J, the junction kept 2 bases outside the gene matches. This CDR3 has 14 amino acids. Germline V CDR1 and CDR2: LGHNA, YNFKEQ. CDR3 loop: CASSQEIAGETQYF. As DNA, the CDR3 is TGTGCCAGCAGCCAAGAGATAGCGGGAGAGACCCAGTACTTC.

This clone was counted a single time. CDR3 sequence (DNA): TGTGCCAGCAGCCAAGGTCAGGGGGCAAGAGATACGCAGTATTTT. Amino acid sequence: CASSQGQGARDTQYF. The chain is built from TRBV4-2 and TRBJ2-3, with TRBD1 identical over 8 bases. Germline CDR1 reads LGHNA; CDR2 reads YNFKEQ. The CDR3 covers 15 residues. V lost 1 base to trimming and J lost 5 bases; unmatched junction nucleotides: 5.

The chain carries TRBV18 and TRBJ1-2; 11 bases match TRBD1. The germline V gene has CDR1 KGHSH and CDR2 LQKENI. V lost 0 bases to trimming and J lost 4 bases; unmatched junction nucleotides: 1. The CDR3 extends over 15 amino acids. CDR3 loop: CASSPPGTGGYGYTF. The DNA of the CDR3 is TGTGCCAGCTCACCACCCGGGACAGGGGGCTATGGCTACACCTTC.

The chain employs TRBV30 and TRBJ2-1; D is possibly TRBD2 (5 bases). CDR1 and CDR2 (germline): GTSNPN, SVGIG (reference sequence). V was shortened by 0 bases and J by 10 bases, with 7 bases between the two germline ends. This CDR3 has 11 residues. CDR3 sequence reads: CAWSVGVEQFF. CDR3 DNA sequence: TGTGCCTGGAGTGTCGGGGTCGAGCAGTTCTTC.

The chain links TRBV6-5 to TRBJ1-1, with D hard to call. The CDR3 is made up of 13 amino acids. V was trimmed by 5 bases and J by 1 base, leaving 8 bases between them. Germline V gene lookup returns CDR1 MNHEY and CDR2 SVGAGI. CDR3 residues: CASSNGRNTEAFF. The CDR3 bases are TGTGCCAGCAGTAATGGGCGGAACACTGAAGCTTTCTTT.

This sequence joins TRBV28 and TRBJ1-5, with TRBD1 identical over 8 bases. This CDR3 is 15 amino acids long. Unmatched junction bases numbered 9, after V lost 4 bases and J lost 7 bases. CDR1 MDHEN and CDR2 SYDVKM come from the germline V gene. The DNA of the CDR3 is TGTGCCAGCAGTTCAAGGACAGGGTCATTCCAGCCCCAGCATTTT. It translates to CASSSRTGSFQPQHF.

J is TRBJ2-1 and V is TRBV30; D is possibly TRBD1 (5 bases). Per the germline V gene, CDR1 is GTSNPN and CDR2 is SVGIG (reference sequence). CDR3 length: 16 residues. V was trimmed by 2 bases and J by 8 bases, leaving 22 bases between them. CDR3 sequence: CAWSTPRLPEGDEQFF. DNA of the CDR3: TGTGCCTGGAGTACACCGCGACTCCCCGAAGGGGATGAGCAGTTCTTC.

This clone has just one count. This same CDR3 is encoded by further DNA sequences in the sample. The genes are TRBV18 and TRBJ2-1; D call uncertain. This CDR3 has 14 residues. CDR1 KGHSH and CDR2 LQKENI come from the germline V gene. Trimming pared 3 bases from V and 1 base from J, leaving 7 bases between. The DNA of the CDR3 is TGTGCCAGCTCACCCACCAGGTCCTACAATGAGCAGTTCTTC. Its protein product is CASSPTRSYNEQFF.

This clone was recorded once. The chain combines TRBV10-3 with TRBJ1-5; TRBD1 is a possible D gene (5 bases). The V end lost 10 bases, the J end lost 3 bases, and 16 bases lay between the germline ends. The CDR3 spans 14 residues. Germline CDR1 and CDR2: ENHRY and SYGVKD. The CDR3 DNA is TGTGCCACCCAGGGCTGGGGGGACAATCAGCCCCAGCATTTT. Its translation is CATQGWGDNQPQHF.

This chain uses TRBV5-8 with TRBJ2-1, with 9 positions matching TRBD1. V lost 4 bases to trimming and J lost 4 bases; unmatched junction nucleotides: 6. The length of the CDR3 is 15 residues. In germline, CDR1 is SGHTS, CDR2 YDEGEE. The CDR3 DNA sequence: TGTGCCAGCAGCCCCCGGGACAGGGTATACAATGAGCAGTTCTTC. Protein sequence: CASSPRDRVYNEQFF.

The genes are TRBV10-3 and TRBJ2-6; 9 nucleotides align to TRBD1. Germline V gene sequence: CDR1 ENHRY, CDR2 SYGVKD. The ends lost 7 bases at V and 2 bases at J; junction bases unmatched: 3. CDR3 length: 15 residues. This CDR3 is CAIKQGAAGANVLTF. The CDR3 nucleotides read TGTGCCATCAAACAGGGGGCCGCTGGGGCCAACGTCCTGACTTTC.

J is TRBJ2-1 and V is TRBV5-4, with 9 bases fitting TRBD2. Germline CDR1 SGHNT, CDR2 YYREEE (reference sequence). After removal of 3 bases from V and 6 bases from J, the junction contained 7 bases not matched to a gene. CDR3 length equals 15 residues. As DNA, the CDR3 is TGTGCCAGCAGCTCTAAAGCGGGAGGTGTCAATGAGCAGTTCTTC. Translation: CASSSKAGGVNEQFF. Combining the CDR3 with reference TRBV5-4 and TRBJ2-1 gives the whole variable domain ETGVTQSPTHLIKTRGQQVTLRCSSQSGHNTVSWYQQALGQGPQFIFQYYREEENGRGNFPPRFSGLQFPNYSSELNVNALELDDSALYLCASSSKAGGVNEQFFGPGTRLTVL.

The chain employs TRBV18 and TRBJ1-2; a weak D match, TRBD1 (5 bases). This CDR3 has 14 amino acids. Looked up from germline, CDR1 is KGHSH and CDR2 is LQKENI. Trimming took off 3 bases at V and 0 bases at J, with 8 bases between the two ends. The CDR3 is CASSPGQSNYGYTF. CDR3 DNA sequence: TGTGCCAGCTCACCGGGGCAATCTAACTATGGCTACACCTTC.

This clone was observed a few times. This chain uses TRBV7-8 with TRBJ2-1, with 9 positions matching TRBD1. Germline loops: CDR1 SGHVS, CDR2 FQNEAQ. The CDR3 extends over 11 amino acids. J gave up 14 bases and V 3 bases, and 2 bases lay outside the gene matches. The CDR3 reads CASSFRDREFF. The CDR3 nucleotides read TGTGCCAGCAGCTTCCGGGACAGGGAGTTCTTC.

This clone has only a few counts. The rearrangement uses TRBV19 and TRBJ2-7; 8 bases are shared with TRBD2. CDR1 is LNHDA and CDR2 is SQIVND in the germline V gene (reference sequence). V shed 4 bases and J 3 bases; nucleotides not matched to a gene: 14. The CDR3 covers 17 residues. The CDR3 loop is CASSTILADKTFYEQYF. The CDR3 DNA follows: TGTGCCAGTAGTACCATACTAGCGGACAAAACCTTCTACGAGCAGTACTTC.

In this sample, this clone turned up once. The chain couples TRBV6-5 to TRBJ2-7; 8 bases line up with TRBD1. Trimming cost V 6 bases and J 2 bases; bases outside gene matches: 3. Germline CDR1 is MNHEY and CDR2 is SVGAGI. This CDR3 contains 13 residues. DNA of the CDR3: TGTGCCAGCAGCTCGGACAGGGCCTACGAGCAGTACTTC. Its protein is CASSSDRAYEQYF.

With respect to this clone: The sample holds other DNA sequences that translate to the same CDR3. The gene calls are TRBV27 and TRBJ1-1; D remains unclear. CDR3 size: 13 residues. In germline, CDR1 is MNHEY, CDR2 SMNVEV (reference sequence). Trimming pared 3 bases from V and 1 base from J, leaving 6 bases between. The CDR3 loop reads CASSLRGNTEAFF. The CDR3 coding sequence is TGTGCCAGCAGTTTGCGGGGGAACACTGAAGCTTTCTTT.

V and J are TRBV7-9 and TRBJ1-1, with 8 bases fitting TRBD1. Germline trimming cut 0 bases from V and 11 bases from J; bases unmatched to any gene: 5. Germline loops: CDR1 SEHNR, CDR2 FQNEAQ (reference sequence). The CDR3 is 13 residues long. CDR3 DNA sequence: TGTGCCAGCAGCTTAGCCCAGGGGGCGCGGGCTTTCTTT. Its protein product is CASSLAQGARAFF.

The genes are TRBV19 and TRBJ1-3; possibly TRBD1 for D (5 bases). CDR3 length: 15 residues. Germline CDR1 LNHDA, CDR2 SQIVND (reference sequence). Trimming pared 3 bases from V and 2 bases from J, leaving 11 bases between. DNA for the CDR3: TGTGCCAGTAGTATGGACACCCCTCCTGGAAACACCATATATTTT. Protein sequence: CASSMDTPPGNTIYF.

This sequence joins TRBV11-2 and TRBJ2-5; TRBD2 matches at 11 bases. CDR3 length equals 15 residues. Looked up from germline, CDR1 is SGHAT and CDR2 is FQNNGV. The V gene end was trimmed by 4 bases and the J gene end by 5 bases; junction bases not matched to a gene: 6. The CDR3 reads CASSSLAGGRETQYF. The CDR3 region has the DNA TGTGCCAGCAGCTCCTTAGCGGGAGGGCGGGAGACCCAGTACTTC.

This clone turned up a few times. The CDR3, as DNA: TGTGCCAGCAGTGCCCCGGGACTAGAGGCTGAGCAGTTCTTC. As protein: CASSAPGLEAEQFF. The V and J genes are TRBV28 and TRBJ2-1; 8 bases agree with TRBD2. The trim removed 5 bases at V and 9 bases at J, leaving 9 bases unmatched. The CDR3 extends over 14 amino acids. CDR1 is MDHEN and CDR2 is SYDVKM in the germline V gene.

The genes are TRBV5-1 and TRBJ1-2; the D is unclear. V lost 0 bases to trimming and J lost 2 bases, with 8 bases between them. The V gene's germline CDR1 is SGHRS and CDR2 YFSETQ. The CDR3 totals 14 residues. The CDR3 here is CASSLGTQNYGYTF. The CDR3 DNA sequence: TGCGCCAGCAGCTTGGGGACTCAAAACTATGGCTACACCTTC.